Listed here are 6 T cell receptor beta chains from one sample, sequenced in a study of tumor and adjacent non-tumor tissue in lung cancer. The template was RNA from unsorted bulk tissue. More than 3 cm separated this lung sample from the edge of the tumor. The library came from three nested PCR rounds adapted from ARM-PCR protocols. MiXCR, run by TCRdb on the multiplex PCR reads, gives a single entry per CDR3 protein. The sample holds 90,000 to 100,000 distinct CDR3 sequences, less than 85% seen once. Sequences were obtained from distant non-tumor lung tissue. Receptors originate from a man in his sixties with small cell lung cancer.

A word on this clonotype: An end of the junction differs from the germline gene, which may be a read error. The chain is built from TRBV6-1 and TRBJ2-1; D is perhaps TRBD1 (6 bases). The CDR3 contains 15 residues. Germline CDR1 is MNHNS and CDR2 is SASEGT. This chain's CDR3 is CTSSPATGGYNEQFF. CDR3 DNA sequence: TGTACCAGCAGTCCTGCGACAGGAGGCTACAATGAGCAGTTCTTC.

The chain has TRBV12-3 or TRBV12-4 and TRBJ2-4; 7 nucleotides agree with TRBD2. Germline trimming cut 3 bases from V and 12 bases from J; bases unmatched to any gene: 11. This CDR3 region has 14 residues. CDR3 amino acids: CASSLRLAKNGQYF. The CDR3 nucleotides are TGTGCCAGCAGTTTGCGACTAGCCAAAAACGGTCAGTACTTC.

The chain has TRBV12-3 or TRBV12-4 and TRBJ2-1; TRBD2 aligns across 11 bases. The J segment lost 4 bases and the V segment lost 5 bases, leaving 7 bases of the junction unmatched. This CDR3 is built from 16 residues. The DNA of the CDR3 is TGTGCCAGCAGTATCCGACTAGCGGGACTATACAATGAGCAGTTCTTC. Its translation is CASSIRLAGLYNEQFF.

In the case of this clonotype: Mismatch with germline at one junction end may stem from a read error. The chain carries TRBV7-9 and TRBJ2-5, with a tentative D call TRBD1 (5 bases). This CDR3 comprises 14 residues. The germline gives CDR1 SEHNR, CDR2 FQNEAQ (reference sequence). The DNA of the CDR3 is TGTCCCAGCAGCTACTCCACAGGCTTCGAGACCAAGTACTTC. Its translation is CPSSYSTGFETKYF.

This clonotype was observed a single time. One end of the junction varies from germline; a read error may be responsible. The chain uses TRBV6-6 and TRBJ2-4, with D perhaps matching TRBD2 (5 bases). This CDR3 has 15 residues. CDR1 is MNHNY, CDR2 SVGAGI, per germline (reference sequence). Here the CDR3 reads CASSSDGIAKTIQYF. CDR3 bases: TGTGCCAGCAGCTCAGACGGGATAGCCAAAACCATTCAGTACTTC.

With regard to this clonotype: A much larger clone differs by one base, so this may be a read error. The chain links TRBV20-1 to TRBJ1-4; no clear D gene. The CDR3 is made up of 14 amino acids. Per the germline V gene, CDR1 is DFQATT and CDR2 is SNEGSKA (reference sequence). Trimming removed 6 bases at V and 4 bases at J, with 15 bases between. In DNA form, the CDR3 reads TGCAGTGCCTACGAGCCCCTACTTAATGAAAAACTGTTTTTT. Its protein product is CSAYEPLLNEKLFF.